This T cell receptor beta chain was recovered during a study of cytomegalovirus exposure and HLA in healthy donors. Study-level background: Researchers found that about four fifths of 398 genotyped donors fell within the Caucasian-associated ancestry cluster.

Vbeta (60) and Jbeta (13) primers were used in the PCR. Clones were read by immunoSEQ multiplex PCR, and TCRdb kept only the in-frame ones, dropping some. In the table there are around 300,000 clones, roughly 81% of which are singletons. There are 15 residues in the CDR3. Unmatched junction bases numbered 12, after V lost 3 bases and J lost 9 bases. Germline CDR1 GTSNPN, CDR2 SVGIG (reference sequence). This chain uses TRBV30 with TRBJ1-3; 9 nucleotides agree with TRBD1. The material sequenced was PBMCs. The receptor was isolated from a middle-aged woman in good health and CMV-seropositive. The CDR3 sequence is CAWSAYGTGLRTIYF. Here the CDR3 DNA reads TGTGCCTGGAGCGCTTATGGGACAGGGCTGCGCACCATATATTTT.